This T cell receptor beta chain was identified during a study of T cells in Graves' hyperthyroidism and ophthalmopathy. There are 12 residues in the CDR3. Per the germline V gene, CDR1 is SQVTM and CDR2 is ANQGSEA. Trimming at V came to 6 bases and at J to 8 bases, leaving 5 bases not matched to a gene. This clonotype was recorded a few times. Amplification of TCR beta CDR3 regions was performed using RNA transcripts as template. TCR CDR3 underwent first-round RT-PCR with the HTBI primer set. TCRdb reprocessed the multiplex PCR reads with MiXCR, giving one entry per CDR3 protein. The table lists 350,000 to 450,000 distinct CDR3 sequences, around an eighth of them singletons.

Sequenced material: blood. This clonotype was sampled from a man aged 50 to 59 with Graves' ophthalmopathy. The chain is built from TRBV29-1 and TRBJ1-2; 11 bases are shared with TRBD1. CDR3: CSVGTGGFGYTF. DNA of the CDR3: TGCAGCGTGGGGACAGGGGGGTTCGGCTACACCTTC. The entire variable domain, with the rest obtained from reference TRBV29-1 and TRBJ1-2, is as follows: SAVISQKPSRDICQRGTSLTIQCQVDSQVTMMFWYRQQPGQSLTLIATANQGSEATYESGFVIDKFPISRPNLTFSTLTVSNMSPEDSSIYLCSVGTGGFGYTFGSGTRLTVV.